The table lists the clone carrying this T cell receptor (beta chain) with many counts. Germline V lookup: CDR1 SGHRS, CDR2 YFSETQ. Deletions cut 0 bases from V and 0 bases from J, with 10 bases between. This CDR3 contains 17 residues. As handled by the study authors: Reference gene primer amplification gave nucleated cell count estimates. The method was immunoSEQ multiplex PCR; TCRdb's version includes in-frame clones alone and lacks a portion of them. For V, J and clone size, that table is used; D and trimming come from the DNA. Of about 170,000 clones in the sample, 75% to 90% were seen once. The participants were between about 18 and 90 years old and came from fewer than 25 US areas. The record originates from a study of blood T cell repertoires in COVID-19. Study information: Italy, Spain and the United States were the sources of the convalescent and acute COVID-19 samples.

The clonotype originates from a young woman who had recovered from COVID-19. The V gene is TRBV5-1, the J gene TRBJ2-6, with D possibly matching TRBD1 (6 bases). What was sequenced was PBMCs or T cells enriched from blood (not recorded which). CDR3 protein: CASSLVAQGSGANVLTF. CDR3 DNA sequence: TGCGCCAGCAGCTTGGTCGCACAGGGCTCTGGGGCCAACGTCCTGACTTTC. The full variable domain, with the rest looked up from reference TRBV5-1 and TRBJ2-6, is KAGVTQTPRYLIKTRGQQVTLSCSPISGHRSVSWYQQTPGQGLQFLFEYFSETQRNKGNFPGRFSGRQFSNSRSEMNVSTLELGDSALYLCASSLVAQGSGANVLTFGAGSRLTVL.